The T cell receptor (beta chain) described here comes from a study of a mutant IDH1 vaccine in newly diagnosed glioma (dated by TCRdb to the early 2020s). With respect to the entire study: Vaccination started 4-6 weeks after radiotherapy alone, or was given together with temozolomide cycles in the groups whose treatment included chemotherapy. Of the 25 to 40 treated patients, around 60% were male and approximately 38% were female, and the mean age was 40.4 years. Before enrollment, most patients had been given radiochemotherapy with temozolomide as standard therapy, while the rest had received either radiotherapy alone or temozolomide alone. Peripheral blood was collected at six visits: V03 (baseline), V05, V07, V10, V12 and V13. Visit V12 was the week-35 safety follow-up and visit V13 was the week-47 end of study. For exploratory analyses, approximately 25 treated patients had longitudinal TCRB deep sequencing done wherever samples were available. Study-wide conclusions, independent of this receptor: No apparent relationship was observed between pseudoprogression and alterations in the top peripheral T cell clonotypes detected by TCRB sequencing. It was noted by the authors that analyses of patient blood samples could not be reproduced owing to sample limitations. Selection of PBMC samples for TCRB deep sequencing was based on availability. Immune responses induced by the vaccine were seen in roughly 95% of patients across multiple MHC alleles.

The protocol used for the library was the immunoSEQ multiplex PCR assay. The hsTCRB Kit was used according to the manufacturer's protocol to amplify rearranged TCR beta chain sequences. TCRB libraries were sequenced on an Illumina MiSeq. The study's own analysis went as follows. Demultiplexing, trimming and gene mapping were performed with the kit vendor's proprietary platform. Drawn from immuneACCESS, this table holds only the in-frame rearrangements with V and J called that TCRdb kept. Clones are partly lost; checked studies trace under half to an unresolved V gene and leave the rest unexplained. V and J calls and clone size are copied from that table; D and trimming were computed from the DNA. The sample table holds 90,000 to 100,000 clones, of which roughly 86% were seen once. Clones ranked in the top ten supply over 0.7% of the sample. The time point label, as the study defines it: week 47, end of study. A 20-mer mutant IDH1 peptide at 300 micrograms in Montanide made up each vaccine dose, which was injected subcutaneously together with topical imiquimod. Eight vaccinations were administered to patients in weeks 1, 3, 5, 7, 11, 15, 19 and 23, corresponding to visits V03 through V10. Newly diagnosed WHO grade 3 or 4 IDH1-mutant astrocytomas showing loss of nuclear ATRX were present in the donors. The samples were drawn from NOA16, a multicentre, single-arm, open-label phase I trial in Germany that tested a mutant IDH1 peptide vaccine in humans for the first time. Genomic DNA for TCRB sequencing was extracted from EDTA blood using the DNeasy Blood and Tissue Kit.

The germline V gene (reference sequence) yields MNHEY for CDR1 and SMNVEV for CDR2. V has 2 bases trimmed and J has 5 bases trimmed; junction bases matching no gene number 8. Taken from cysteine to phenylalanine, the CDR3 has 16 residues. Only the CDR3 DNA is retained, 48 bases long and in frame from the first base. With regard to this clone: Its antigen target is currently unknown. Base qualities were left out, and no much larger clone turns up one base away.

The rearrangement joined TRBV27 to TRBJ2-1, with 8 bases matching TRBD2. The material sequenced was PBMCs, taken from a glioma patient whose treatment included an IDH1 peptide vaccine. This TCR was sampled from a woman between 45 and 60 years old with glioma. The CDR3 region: CASSLPGTRKNNEQFF. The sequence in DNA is TGTGCCAGCAGTTTACCCGGGACTAGAAAAAACAATGAGCAGTTCTTC.